These 26 T cell receptor beta chains were sequenced from one sample in a study of PD-L1 blockade in urothelial cancer. The time point denotes: pretreatment peripheral blood. TCRdb's copy holds only in-frame clones and misses some; the assay was immunoSEQ multiplex PCR. The sample has 95,000 to 100,000 clones; 87% are singletons. Material: PBMCs, obtained around atezolizumab (anti-PD-L1) treatment. These receptors came from a man aged 60 to 75 with urothelial cancer.

This clone was recorded at least ten times. J is TRBJ2-7 and V is TRBV5-6; D uncertain. The V end was cut by 0 bases, the J end by 1 base, with 8 bases between. This CDR3 contains 14 residues. The V gene's germline CDR1 is SGHDT and CDR2 YYEEEE. As DNA, the CDR3 is TGTGCCAGCAGCTTGGGACATACTTCCTACGAGCAGTACTTC. Residues: CASSLGHTSYEQYF.

This clone was counted once. The V and J genes are TRBV9 and TRBJ2-7; D is possibly TRBD1 (6 bases). Germline CDR1 SGDLS, CDR2 YYNGEE. The CDR3 consists of 13 residues. V lost 3 bases, J lost 4 bases, and 11 bases lay in between. The CDR3 DNA is TGTGCCAGCAGCGAACAGGGCGAATACGAGCAGTACTTC. Translating gives CASSEQGEYEQYF. Full variable domain (rest looked up from reference TRBV9 and TRBJ2-7): DSGVTQTPKHLITATGQRVTLRCSPRSGDLSVYWYQQSLDQGLQFLIQYYNGEERAKGNILERFSAQQFPDLHSELNLSSLELGDSALYFCASSEQGEYEQYFGPGTRLTVT.

J is TRBJ1-1 and V is TRBV4-1; 7 bases line up with TRBD1. The CDR3 covers 15 residues. Germline loops: CDR1 MGHRA, CDR2 YSYEKL. V lost 1 base to trimming and J lost 7 bases; unmatched junction nucleotides: 9. The CDR3 DNA sequence: TGCGCCAGCAGCCAAGCCCGGACAGGAGAACTTGAAGCTTTCTTT. It specifies CASSQARTGELEAFF.

This clone was seen a handful of times. The rearrangement joins TRBV7-9 to TRBJ2-7, with D maybe TRBD2 (6 bases). The germline CDR1 and CDR2 sequences are SEHNR and FQNEAQ (reference sequence). The CDR3 extends over 15 amino acids. The V end was cut by 2 bases, the J end by 3 bases, with 14 bases between. DNA of the CDR3: TGTGCCAGCAGCTTAATAGCGGAGACCCACTACGAGCAGTACTTC. Its translation: CASSLIAETHYEQYF.

Comment on this clone: At one of its ends the junction is not consistent with the germline gene, which may arise from a read error. V usage is TRBV2 and J usage is TRBJ1-4; the D is unclear. The CDR3 covers 14 residues. Germline V lookup: CDR1 SNHLY, CDR2 FYNNEI. CDR3 DNA: TGTGCCAGCAATAGCCCCCCGCCGAATGAAAAACTATTTTTT. As protein: CASNSPPPNEKLFF.

This clone was picked up a small number of times. The chain employs TRBV14 and TRBJ1-1, with D perhaps TRBD1 (6 bases). The CDR3 has 15 amino acids. Germline CDR1 reads SGHDN; CDR2 reads FVKESK. V was cut by 4 bases and J by 1 base, with 13 bases left in between. CDR3 in amino acids: CASSPSAGANTEAFF. As DNA, the CDR3 is TGTGCCAGCAGCCCTAGTGCAGGGGCGAACACTGAAGCTTTCTTT.

This clone was observed a handful of times. The chain carries TRBV4-2 and TRBJ1-3, with D unclear. The CDR3 sequence is 15 residues long. The germline gives CDR1 LGHNA, CDR2 YNFKEQ. The germline V and J ends were trimmed by 4 bases and 0 bases, with 10 bases remaining between them. The DNA of the CDR3 is TGTGCCAGCAGCCCTCAGCGGAACTCTGGAAACACCATATATTTT. Translating it yields CASSPQRNSGNTIYF.

The chain joins TRBV2 to TRBJ2-7; tentative D call: TRBD2 (5 bases). V was shortened by 1 base and J by 2 bases, with 9 bases between the two germline ends. This CDR3 is 14 amino acids long. Per the germline V gene, CDR1 is SNHLY and CDR2 is FYNNEI. CDR3 loop: CASSEVEGPYEQYF. In DNA form, the CDR3 reads TGTGCCAGCAGTGAAGTTGAGGGCCCCTACGAGCAGTACTTC.

This clone is a singleton in its sample. The CDR3 protein is CASSEVSVYSNQPQHF. The DNA for the CDR3 is TGTGCCAGCAGTGAAGTATCAGTTTATAGCAATCAGCCCCAGCATTTT. V gene TRBV6-1 combines with J gene TRBJ1-5, with D unresolved. This CDR3 spans 16 amino acids. The V and J ends lost 1 base and 0 bases respectively, with 10 bases between them. From germline, CDR1 is MNHNS and CDR2 SASEGT.

The genes are TRBV6-5 and TRBJ2-7; D remains unclear. V was cut by 2 bases and J by 3 bases, with 14 bases left in between. Germline V gene sequence: CDR1 MNHEY, CDR2 SVGAGI. This CDR3 has 15 amino acids. This CDR3 is CASSYPPTPYYEQYF. CDR3 in DNA: TGTGCCAGCAGTTACCCCCCGACTCCATACTACGAGCAGTACTTC.

In its sample, this clone was seen a few times. The V gene is TRBV2, the J gene TRBJ2-3; TRBD1 aligns across 9 bases. The CDR3 extends over 18 amino acids. After removal of 4 bases from V and 2 bases from J, the junction contained 13 bases not matched to a gene. Germline-derived CDR1 and CDR2 are SNHLY and FYNNEI. DNA of the CDR3: TGTGCCAGCAGTGGGGGAACAGGGGGCCGGCGGTTCACAGATACGCAGTATTTT. It codes for CASSGGTGGRRFTDTQYF.

The chain joins TRBV6-5 to TRBJ1-1, with D perhaps TRBD1 (6 bases). The V end lost 6 bases, the J end lost 4 bases, and 18 bases lay between the germline ends. This CDR3 region has 15 residues. Germline CDR1 is MNHEY and CDR2 is SVGAGI. This CDR3 is CASSNTWGLSTEAFF. CDR3 DNA: TGTGCCAGCAGCAATACCTGGGGGCTGAGCACTGAAGCTTTCTTT.

The genes are TRBV18 and TRBJ2-7; tentative D call: TRBD2 (6 bases). The CDR3 has 13 amino acids. The germline gives CDR1 KGHSH, CDR2 LQKENI. Trimming pared 6 bases from V and 7 bases from J, leaving 16 bases between. The CDR3 protein is CASSKRAEGEQYF. In DNA, the CDR3 is TGTGCCAGCTCTAAGCGGGCGGAGGGGGAGCAGTACTTC.

The rearrangement links TRBV10-1 to TRBJ2-5; TRBD2 might be the D (5 bases). Germline V gene sequence: CDR1 WNHNN, CDR2 SYGVQD (reference sequence). V lost 6 bases to trimming and J lost 5 bases, with 16 bases between them. The CDR3 spans 14 residues. The CDR3 nucleotides are TGCGCCAGCAGCCCCTCGGCCGGGATCGAGACCCAGTACTTC. It is translated as CASSPSAGIETQYF.

The rearrangement joins TRBV30 to TRBJ2-4, with 7 nucleotides matching TRBD1. Germline CDR1 reads GTSNPN; CDR2 reads SVGIG (reference sequence). This CDR3 comprises 18 residues. The V segment lost 3 bases and the J segment 6 bases; nucleotides outside the gene matches: 20. The CDR3 nucleotides read TGTGCCTGGAGCGAATACAGGGGCCGAGGGAGCCCCCGAAACATTCAGTACTTC. Amino acids: CAWSEYRGRGSPRNIQYF.

The rearrangement joins TRBV19 to TRBJ2-5; 7 positions agree with TRBD1. After removal of 5 bases from V and 5 bases from J, the junction contained 14 bases not matched to a gene. Germline CDR1 reads LNHDA; CDR2 reads SQIVND (reference sequence). This CDR3 is built from 16 residues. CDR3 protein: CASSASQTGVGETQYF. The CDR3 DNA reads TGTGCCAGTAGTGCCTCCCAAACAGGGGTAGGGGAGACCCAGTACTTC.

The V gene is TRBV7-2, the J gene TRBJ2-1, with TRBD2 identical over 9 bases. Germline V gene sequence: CDR1 SGHTA, CDR2 FQGNSA. This CDR3 has 14 residues. V was clipped by 6 bases and J by 5 bases; unmatched bases: 5. CDR3 in DNA: TGTGCCAGCAGTTGGGTAGCGGGAGACAATGAGCAGTTCTTC. It codes for CASSWVAGDNEQFF.

The V call is TRBV18, the J call TRBJ1-2; D uncertain. The length of the CDR3 is 13 residues. Between the trimmed V and J ends, which lost 3 bases and 3 bases, there was a span of 8 bases. Looked up from germline, CDR1 is KGHSH and CDR2 is LQKENI. The CDR3, as DNA: TGTGCCAGCTCACCCAATTCAGACTATGGCTACACCTTC. The encoded protein is CASSPNSDYGYTF.

The V and J genes are TRBV10-3 and TRBJ1-1; perhaps TRBD1 as D (6 bases). The CDR3 has 14 residues. V was clipped by 2 bases and J by 1 base, with 8 bases between them. From germline, CDR1 is ENHRY and CDR2 SYGVKD. The CDR3 region has the DNA TGTGCCATCAGTGAGGCAGGGGAGAACACTGAAGCTTTCTTT. Its protein product is CAISEAGENTEAFF.

The V gene is TRBV7-3, the J gene TRBJ2-1, with 11 bases identical to TRBD2. The length of the CDR3 is 15 residues. The J segment lost 9 bases and the V segment lost 5 bases, leaving 9 bases of the junction unmatched. Germline CDR1 reads SGHTA; CDR2 reads FQGTGA. The CDR3: CASSPTSGGFPEQFF. The DNA for the CDR3 is TGTGCCAGCAGCCCCACTAGCGGGGGCTTTCCTGAGCAGTTCTTC.

V and J are TRBV10-1 and TRBJ1-1; D possibly corresponds to TRBD1 (6 bases). Germline CDR1 reads WNHNN; CDR2 reads SYGVQD (reference sequence). The CDR3 has 14 amino acids. Between the trimmed V and J ends, which lost 5 bases and 4 bases, there was a span of 14 bases. The CDR3 protein is CASSPGQSSTEAFF. CDR3 bases: TGCGCCAGCAGTCCTGGACAGTCGAGCACTGAAGCTTTCTTT.

The chain recombines TRBV19 with TRBJ2-2; the match to TRBD2 covers 15 bases. V was clipped by 5 bases and J by 6 bases; unmatched bases: 10. Germline V gene sequence: CDR1 LNHDA, CDR2 SQIVND (reference sequence). This CDR3 spans 18 amino acids. The CDR3 DNA reads as TGTGCCAGTAGTCCGGGACTAGCGGGAGGTTTATCATCCGGGGAGCTGTTTTTT. It translates to CASSPGLAGGLSSGELFF.

The CDR3 is CASSLGESREQFF. In DNA form, the CDR3 reads TGTGCCAGCAGCTTAGGAGAGTCTAGGGAGCAGTTCTTC. The V gene is TRBV7-9, the J gene TRBJ2-1, with D unclear. Germline V gene sequence: CDR1 SEHNR, CDR2 FQNEAQ (reference sequence). V lost 1 base to trimming and J lost 10 bases, with 11 bases between them. This CDR3 comprises 13 residues.

The chain joins TRBV5-6 to TRBJ1-6, with 11 positions matching TRBD1. Germline V gene lookup returns CDR1 SGHDT and CDR2 YYEEEE. The J segment lost 13 bases and the V segment lost 1 base, leaving 4 bases of the junction unmatched. The CDR3 loop spans 14 amino acids. CDR3 in amino acids: CASSLWDRGIPLHF. DNA of the CDR3: TGTGCCAGCAGCTTGTGGGACAGGGGGATCCCCCTCCACTTT.

The chain uses TRBV5-1 and TRBJ2-1; 9 positions agree with TRBD1. This CDR3 comprises 14 residues. The V gene end was trimmed by 6 bases and the J gene end by 4 bases; junction bases not matched to a gene: 5. From germline, CDR1 is SGHRS and CDR2 YFSETQ. CDR3 loop: CASIPGQGYNEQFF. CDR3 nucleotides: TGCGCCAGCATACCGGGACAGGGATACAATGAGCAGTTCTTC. The full variable domain, its missing parts supplied by reference TRBV5-1 and TRBJ2-1, is KAGVTQTPRYLIKTRGQQVTLSCSPISGHRSVSWYQQTPGQGLQFLFEYFSETQRNKGNFPGRFSGRQFSNSRSEMNVSTLELGDSALYLCASIPGQGYNEQFFGPGTRLTVL.

The chain is built from TRBV7-9 and TRBJ1-1; D is uncertain. V was pared by 5 bases and J by 0 bases, with 10 bases between. This CDR3 has 14 residues. CDR1 is SEHNR and CDR2 is FQNEAQ in the germline V gene (reference sequence). The CDR3 spells CASSPAQMNTEAFF. CDR3 DNA sequence: TGTGCCAGCAGCCCCGCTCAGATGAACACTGAAGCTTTCTTT. The full variable domain, with the rest looked up from reference TRBV7-9 and TRBJ1-1, is DTGVSQNPRHKITKRGQNVTFRCDPISEHNRLYWYRQTLGQGPEFLTYFQNEAQLEKSRLLSDRFSAERPKGSFSTLEIQRTEQGDSAMYLCASSPAQMNTEAFFGQGTRLTVV.